These 22 T cell receptor beta chains came from one sample sequenced in a study of CD8+ T cells in alopecia areata (dated by TCRdb to between 2018 and 2020). Library method: the immunoSEQ multiplex PCR assay. RNA was extracted from all samples and reverse transcribed into cDNA, which served as template for TCR sequencing. Not all clones reach the TCRdb copy of this immuneACCESS table, which keeps in-frame sequences only. Checked studies attribute under half of the gap to unresolved V genes and leave the rest unexplained. This sample is represented by some 110,000 clones; roughly two thirds of them were singletons. Around 2.7% of the sample belongs to the ten largest clones. Source material: CD4+ T cells sorted from blood. Source of these receptors: a human donor in good health.

This chain links TRBV5-6 with TRBJ1-5; tentatively, D is TRBD1 (6 bases). Germline CDR1 SGHDT, CDR2 YYEEEE. V lost 2 bases and J lost 6, with 12 bases in between. This CDR3 is built from 14 residues. This CDR3 reads CASSLQGRGQPQHF. CDR3 DNA sequence: TGTGCCAGCAGCTTACAGGGACGGGGTCAGCCCCAGCATTTT. Based on the CDR3 plus reference TRBV5-6 and TRBJ1-5, the full variable domain is DAGVTQSPTHLIKTRGQQVTLRCSPKSGHDTVSWYQQALGQGPQFIFQYYEEEERQRGNFPDRFSGHQFPNYSSELNVNALLLGDSALYLCASSLQGRGQPQHFGDGTRLSIL.

The chain is built from TRBV7-2 and TRBJ1-1, with D tentatively TRBD1 (5 bases). The V gene lost 5 bases and the J gene lost 3 bases, with 10 bases spanning the gap. Germline V gives CDR1 SGHTA, CDR2 FQGNSA. The CDR3 covers 13 residues. The CDR3 nucleotides read TGTGCCAGCAGCCGGACCAGGGACACTGAAGCTTTCTTT. This codes for CASSRTRDTEAFF.

This clone occurred a few times. J is TRBJ1-5 and V is TRBV5-1, with D possibly TRBD1 on 5 matching bases. V lost 3 bases and J 6 bases, leaving 10 bases between the germline ends. CDR3 size: 13 residues. Germline V gene lookup returns CDR1 SGHRS and CDR2 YFSETQ. CDR3 in DNA: TGCGCCAGCAGCTGGGACGTGGGTCAGCCCCAGCATTTT. Translating it yields CASSWDVGQPQHF.

This chain links TRBV11-2 with TRBJ2-7; 10 bases match TRBD1. Trimming took 4 bases from V and 0 from J; bases not matched to a gene: 3. The V gene's germline CDR1 is SGHAT and CDR2 FQNNGV. The CDR3 is made up of 15 amino acids. CDR3 amino acids: CASSSRDRGSYEQYF. The DNA of the CDR3 is TGTGCCAGCAGCTCCCGGGACAGGGGCTCCTACGAGCAGTACTTC.

The gene calls are TRBV2 and TRBJ2-3; TRBD2 is a possible D gene (5 bases). This CDR3 has 14 residues. Germline CDR1 SNHLY, CDR2 FYNNEI. The V and J ends lost 7 bases and 0 bases respectively, with 11 bases between them. CDR3 bases: TGTGCCAGCATGCGGGCTATTAGCACAGATACGCAGTATTTT. This encodes CASMRAISTDTQYF.

The V gene is TRBV2, the J gene TRBJ1-1, with TRBD1 identical over 7 bases. V was pared by 7 bases and J by 7 bases, with 6 bases of the junction left unmatched. Per the germline V gene, CDR1 is SNHLY and CDR2 is FYNNEI. This CDR3 has 12 amino acids. The DNA of the CDR3 is TGTGCCAGCACACTTGGGACAGATGAAGCTTTCTTT. It yields the protein CASTLGTDEAFF.

The rearrangement uses TRBV4-1 and TRBJ2-7; 11 nucleotides line up with TRBD2. This CDR3 contains 18 residues. In germline, CDR1 is MGHRA, CDR2 YSYEKL. The J segment lost 1 base and the V segment lost 1 base, leaving 9 bases of the junction unmatched. The CDR3 DNA reads as TGCGCCAGCAGCCAAGCCCATACTAGCGGGGGCCTGTCCTACGAGCAGTACTTC. It translates to CASSQAHTSGGLSYEQYF.

This clone was observed a single time. The rearrangement links TRBV11-2 to TRBJ2-7; possible D gene TRBD1, 6 bases. CDR1 is SGHAT and CDR2 is FQNNGV in the germline V gene. The CDR3 is 13 residues long. Trimming took 5 bases from V and 1 from J, leaving 9 bases between them. The CDR3 protein is CASSQTGSYEQYF. CDR3 nucleotides: TGTGCCAGCAGCCAGACAGGATCCTACGAGCAGTACTTC.

The sample holds a few counts of this clone. The CDR3 protein is CAISESGRVSSYEQYF. The CDR3 nucleotides read TGTGCCATCAGTGAGTCTGGCAGGGTAAGCTCCTACGAGCAGTACTTC. V is TRBV10-3 and J is TRBJ2-7; TRBD1 is a possible D gene (5 bases). This CDR3 is built from 16 residues. The V end was cut by 0 bases, the J end by 0 bases, with 12 bases between. Germline V gene lookup returns CDR1 ENHRY and CDR2 SYGVKD.

The chain uses TRBV11-1 and TRBJ2-5; D is possibly TRBD1 (5 bases). Trimming removed 5 bases from V and 8 bases from J, with 9 bases in between. In germline, CDR1 is SGHAT, CDR2 FQDESV (reference sequence). The CDR3 spans 11 residues. In DNA form, the CDR3 reads TGTGCCAGCAGCCCCGACAGCACCCAGTACTTC. This gives the protein CASSPDSTQYF.

Only a few counts were recorded for this clone. The rearrangement joins TRBV23-1 to TRBJ2-6; D assignment may be TRBD1 or TRBD2 (5 bases each). TRBV23-1 is flagged as an ORF with uncertain function. V lost 2 bases and J 1 base, leaving 18 bases between the germline ends. The CDR3 has 19 amino acids. The CDR3 bases are TGCGCCAGCAGTCAACACCCTAGGGACGGCCAATCTGGGGCCAACGTCCTGACTTTC. This codes for CASSQHPRDGQSGANVLTF.

This chain uses TRBV7-2 with TRBJ2-5; the D gene is possibly TRBD1 (6 bases). The V and J ends lost 4 bases and 5 bases respectively, with 14 bases between them. The CDR3 is 14 residues long. In germline, CDR1 is SGHTA, CDR2 FQGNSA. The CDR3 region has the DNA TGTGCCAGCAGCTGGGCAGGGGATAGGGAGACCCAGTACTTC. Translated: CASSWAGDRETQYF.

The CDR3 reads CASSQSLGRGTDYGYTF. In DNA form, the CDR3 reads TGCGCCAGCAGTCAATCGTTAGGAAGAGGGACAGACTATGGCTACACCTTC. V is TRBV23-1 and J is TRBJ1-2; the match to TRBD1 covers 7 bases. TRBV23-1 is an ORF for which the function is uncertain. V lost 0 bases, J lost 3 bases, and 10 bases stayed unmatched. The CDR3 is 17 residues long.

The rearrangement uses TRBV10-3 and TRBJ2-5, with D possibly being TRBD1 or TRBD2 (6 bases each). V lost 5 bases and J lost 2, with 12 bases in between. Germline-derived CDR1 and CDR2 are ENHRY and SYGVKD. This CDR3 is built from 14 residues. The CDR3 loop is CAISRLGQQETQYF. Written as DNA, the CDR3 is TGTGCCATCAGTAGACTAGGACAGCAAGAGACCCAGTACTTC.

The chain joins TRBV15 to TRBJ1-2; a weak D match, TRBD1 (5 bases). V lost 1 base and J lost 5, with 14 bases in between. CDR1 LNHNV and CDR2 YYDKDF come from the germline V gene (reference sequence). CDR3 length: 15 residues. This CDR3 is CATSRVEGPVYGYTF. In nucleotides, the CDR3 is TGTGCCACCAGCAGAGTGGAGGGACCTGTGTATGGCTACACCTTC.

This clone occurred once. The V gene is TRBV5-6, the J gene TRBJ1-1; D not resolved. The CDR3 length is 11 residues. Germline V CDR1 and CDR2: SGHDT, YYEEEE. Trimming shortened V by 4 bases and J by 2 bases, and 3 bases separated the two germline ends. CDR3 nucleotides: TGTGCCAGCAGCCTTAACACTGAAGCTTTCTTT. Its protein product is CASSLNTEAFF.

The V and J genes are TRBV6-5 and TRBJ2-3; D possibly matches TRBD1 or TRBD2 (5 bases each). The CDR3 is 14 residues long. With 4 bases removed from V and 4 bases from J, the gap between germline ends came to 12 bases. Looked up from germline, CDR1 is MNHEY and CDR2 is SVGAGI. CDR3 sequence reads: CASSSEGRSDTQYF. CDR3 DNA sequence: TGTGCCAGCAGTTCCGAGGGGCGGTCAGATACGCAGTATTTT.

This clone turned up a few times. The rearrangement uses TRBV11-2 and TRBJ2-3; 7 positions match TRBD2. CDR3 length equals 16 residues. Trimming at V came to 1 base and at J to 4 bases, leaving 8 bases not matched to a gene. In germline, CDR1 is SGHAT, CDR2 FQNNGV. This CDR3 is CASSLVILGGSDTQYF. The DNA of the CDR3 is TGTGCCAGCAGCTTAGTGATCCTCGGGGGGTCAGATACGCAGTATTTT.

This rearrangement joins TRBV10-3 to TRBJ1-1; the D is unclear. This CDR3 is 11 amino acids long. In germline, CDR1 is ENHRY, CDR2 SYGVKD. Trimming left V 8 bases short and J 1 base short, with 5 bases between. In nucleotides, the CDR3 is TGTGCCATCCGGGAGAACACTGAAGCTTTCTTT. This encodes CAIRENTEAFF.

This sequence joins TRBV30 and TRBJ1-5; D remains unclear. Germline lookup yields CDR1 GTSNPN and CDR2 SVGIG (reference sequence). The V end was cut by 4 bases, the J end by 1 base, with 5 bases between. This CDR3 comprises 12 residues. The DNA for the CDR3 is TGTGCCTGGACAACAAGCAATCAGCCCCAGCATTTT. It codes for CAWTTSNQPQHF.

The genes are TRBV2 and TRBJ1-5, with 12 positions matching TRBD1. Losses at the gene ends were 2 bases for V and 7 bases for J; bases not matched to a gene: 6. The CDR3 runs to 16 residues. CDR1 and CDR2 (germline): SNHLY, FYNNEI. The CDR3 bases are TGTGCCAGCAGTGAAACGGGGACAGGGGGCGGACAGCCCCAGCATTTT. Amino acid sequence: CASSETGTGGGQPQHF.

This clone has only one observation. The chain recombines TRBV29-1 with TRBJ2-7; the D gene could be TRBD1 or TRBD2 (6 bases each). CDR1 is SQVTM and CDR2 is ANQGSEA in the germline V gene. The CDR3 is 13 residues long. V was cut by 4 bases and J by 8 bases, with 18 bases left in between. The CDR3 region is CSVGSLGGRQQYF. In DNA, the CDR3 is TGCAGCGTTGGAAGTCTTGGGGGGCGGCAGCAGTACTTC.